This TCR beta chain derives from a study of T cells after yellow fever vaccination. This clonotype is deemed medium-sized. The CDR3 sequence is 14 residues long. V was trimmed by 6 bases and J by 3 bases, leaving 14 bases between them. Germline CDR1 LNHDA, CDR2 SQIVND (reference sequence). Generation of TCR cDNA used 5'RACE template switching (which added a universal primer site and UMIs). Each CDR3 protein gets one entry after TCRdb re-called the 5' RACE reads with MiXCR. The data contain 120,000 or so distinct CDR3 sequences, roughly 15% of them seen just once; the ten biggest clones take up roughly two fifths.

The source is a man aged 18 to 29 who received the YFV17D yellow fever vaccine. The source material was CD8+ T cells sorted from PBMCs, sampled 5 days after the yellow fever booster vaccination. The chain couples TRBV19 to TRBJ1-1; D is unresolved. The CDR3 protein is CASRSAGPYTEAFF. Here the CDR3 DNA reads TGTGCCAGTAGGAGTGCTGGGCCCTACACTGAAGCTTTCTTT.